The present T cell receptor beta chain was sequenced within a study of shared clonotypes between healthy human individuals. Whole-study results and caveats: Naive subsets typically showed greater estimated richness than memory subsets.

The junction had 23 bases not matched to a gene; V was cut back by 4 bases and J by 4 bases. Germline V CDR1 and CDR2: LGHNA, YNFKEQ. This CDR3 has 21 residues. Several immunoSEQ 96-well plates shared each subset's DNA, each plate a replicate. Libraries were prepared by immunoSEQ multiplex PCR; TCRdb keeps only in-frame clonotypes and omits some of them. The data hold over a million clones, with about 98% observed a single time. Regarding this clone: Its antigen is still unknown.

This chain connects TRBV4-2 to TRBJ2-1, with TRBD1 matching 9 bases. The source material was naive CD4+ T cells sorted from blood. Subset here: CD45RA+ positively selected. The clonotype originates from a man aged 30 to 39 in good health. CDR3 in DNA: TGTGCCAGCAGCCCGGACAGGGGCGAATCTAAAGTAGCGGTTTCTTACAATGAGCAGTTCTTC. Translating gives CASSPDRGESKVAVSYNEQFF.